The text below deals with one T cell receptor beta chain. What it binds is unknown. The V gene's germline CDR1 is SGHDT and CDR2 YYEEEE. The CDR3 is 13 residues long. The V gene lost 0 bases and the J gene lost 4 bases, with 7 bases spanning the gap. This specimen belongs to a study of cytomegalovirus exposure and HLA in healthy donors. The primer mix had 60 Vbeta and 13 Jbeta primers. Sequencing used immunoSEQ multiplex PCR; TCRdb keeps in-frame clones, though not all of them. The repertoire holds 120,000 or so clones, with 75% as singletons. Study outcomes and limitations: Some V segments could not be told apart, so they were left out, TRBV6-2 and TRBV6-3 among them. Cytomegalovirus status was reportedly diagnosed by the classifier with high specificity and sensitivity. Under in vitro conditions, a few CMV-associated chains were confirmed as specific for CMV antigens.

The rearrangement uses TRBV5-6 and TRBJ1-2; no clear D. The receptor comes from a woman aged 40 to 50 in good health and CMV-seropositive. Specimen: PBMCs. The CDR3 here is CASSLGGPYGYTF. CDR3 DNA: TGTGCCAGCAGCTTGGGAGGGCCCTATGGCTACACCTTC.